The 23 T cell receptor beta chains listed next were all sequenced from one sample in a study of blood T cell repertoires in COVID-19. Here immunoSEQ multiplex PCR was the method, and the copy in TCRdb shows in-frame clones only, minus some. The sample includes over 5,500 clones, about 88% of them seen just once. Sequencing was carried out using peripheral blood. The source is a human donor in a cohort sampled during active COVID-19.

In this sample, this clone turned up once. The rearrangement links TRBV5-8 to TRBJ2-1; a weak D match, TRBD1 (6 bases). This CDR3 has 14 amino acids. V was clipped by 4 bases and J by 5 bases, with 13 bases between them. From germline, CDR1 is SGHTS and CDR2 YDEGEE. CDR3: CASSAGQNNNEQFF. The CDR3 region has the DNA TGTGCCAGCAGCGCCGGACAGAACAACAATGAGCAGTTCTTC.

The CDR3: CASSFPNGGNTEAFF. CDR3 nucleotides: TGTGCCAGCAGCTTTCCGAACGGGGGGAACACTGAAGCTTTCTTT. The chain links TRBV7-9 to TRBJ1-1; perhaps TRBD1 as D (5 bases). The V gene's germline CDR1 is SEHNR and CDR2 FQNEAQ (reference sequence). There are 15 residues in the CDR3. The V end lost 3 bases, the J end lost 1 base, and 12 bases lay between the germline ends.

By frequency in the sample, this clone is large (0.1 to 1%). This chain links TRBV12-3 or TRBV12-4 with TRBJ2-1; D ambiguous. The CDR3 totals 11 residues. V lost 5 bases, J lost 9 bases, and 8 bases lay in between. The CDR3 DNA reads as TGTGCCAGCAGTCCCCGGGTTGAGCAGTTCTTC. Encoded protein: CASSPRVEQFF.

In its sample, this clone was seen a few times. The rearrangement uses TRBV7-2 and TRBJ2-3; 8 bases map to TRBD2. Germline V gives CDR1 SGHTA, CDR2 FQGNSA. Trimming cost V 5 bases and J 4 bases; bases outside gene matches: 17. The CDR3 has 18 amino acids. CDR3 sequence reads: CASSPRVGGGPVADTQYF. The CDR3 nucleotides are TGTGCCAGCAGCCCCCGGGTGGGCGGGGGGCCAGTGGCAGATACGCAGTATTTT.

The chain joins TRBV21-1 to TRBJ2-1; the tabulated D call, TRBD1, remains unverified against the DNA. TRBV21-1 is given as a pseudogene. CDR3 size: 17 residues. The CDR3 DNA reads as TGTGCCAGCAGCCCTGGACTAGGACAGGGGGCCTACAATGAGCAGTTCTTC. Protein sequence: CASSPGLGQGAYNEQFF.

CDR3 loop: CASSFAGTGGVWGNQPQHF. CDR3 nucleotide sequence: TGTGCCAGCAGTTTTGCCGGGACAGGGGGTGTATGGGGCAATCAGCCCCAGCATTTT. The rearrangement links TRBV28 to TRBJ1-5, with TRBD1 matching 11 bases. The trim removed 3 bases at V and 2 bases at J, leaving 12 bases unmatched. Per the germline V gene, CDR1 is MDHEN and CDR2 is SYDVKM. The CDR3 is made up of 19 amino acids.

Notes on this clone: A junction boundary mismatches the germline segment, possibly from a read error. This chain joins TRBV12-5 and TRBJ1-3; D remains ambiguous. Germline CDR1 is LGHNT and CDR2 is FRNRAP. This CDR3 has 14 residues. The CDR3 bases are TGTGCTAGCGGTTTGGGGAGCTCTGGAAACACCATATATTTT. It yields the protein CASGLGSSGNTIYF.

The rearrangement joins TRBV5-1 to TRBJ2-2, with D possibly matching TRBD1 (6 bases). V lost 0 bases, J lost 4 bases, and 10 bases lay in between. The CDR3 is 15 residues long. CDR1 is SGHRS, CDR2 YFSETQ, per germline. In DNA, the CDR3 is TGCGCCAGCAGCTTGGATACAGGGTTCACCGGGGAGCTGTTTTTT. Protein sequence: CASSLDTGFTGELFF.

The chain joins TRBV19 to TRBJ1-2; D possibly corresponds to TRBD1 (5 bases). CDR1 is LNHDA and CDR2 is SQIVND in the germline V gene (reference sequence). This CDR3 region has 13 residues. V was clipped by 10 bases and J by 7 bases, with 19 bases between them. CDR3 in DNA: TGTGCCACCCGAACAGGAGCCCCCGGTGGCTACACCTTC. The encoded protein is CATRTGAPGGYTF.

This chain joins TRBV28 and TRBJ2-7; D possibly corresponds to TRBD2 (5 bases). This CDR3 region has 15 residues. V lost 7 bases and J 0 bases, leaving 16 bases between the germline ends. Germline loops: CDR1 MDHEN, CDR2 SYDVKM. The CDR3 region has the DNA TGTGCCAGCACTCTCACCGGTGGGAGCTCCTACGAGCAGTACTTC. Protein: CASTLTGGSSYEQYF.

CDR3 amino acids: CASSISGSSYNEQFF. The CDR3 DNA follows: TGTGCCAGTAGTATTAGCGGGAGCTCCTACAATGAGCAGTTCTTC. This chain connects TRBV19 to TRBJ2-1; 9 nucleotides match TRBD2. The germline gives CDR1 LNHDA, CDR2 SQIVND (reference sequence). The CDR3 loop spans 15 amino acids. Trimming cost V 3 bases and J 0 bases; bases outside gene matches: 0.

This chain links TRBV28 with TRBJ1-5, with D hard to call. The CDR3 spans 12 residues. CDR1 is MDHEN, CDR2 SYDVKM, per germline. V lost 7 bases and J lost 7, with 11 bases in between. CDR3 bases: TGTGCCAGCACCGACTCTCTCCAGCCCCAGCATTTT. Translating it yields CASTDSLQPQHF.

CDR3 sequence (DNA): TGCGCCAGCAGCTTGGGTGGGACTAGTTACGAGCAGTACTTC. Translated: CASSLGGTSYEQYF. The rearrangement uses TRBV5-1 and TRBJ2-7, with 8 positions matching TRBD2. CDR3 length: 14 residues. The germline V gene has CDR1 SGHRS and CDR2 YFSETQ. The ends lost 0 bases at V and 4 bases at J; junction bases unmatched: 3.

The chain has TRBV12-5 and TRBJ2-7; TRBD1 matches 10 bases. J lost 2 bases, V lost 0 bases, and 10 bases had no gene match. This CDR3 is built from 18 residues. Germline V CDR1 and CDR2: LGHNT, FRNRAP. The CDR3 spells CASGLVLTRTGGTYEQYF. The CDR3 region has the DNA TGTGCTAGTGGTTTGGTATTAACTCGGACAGGGGGGACCTACGAGCAGTACTTC.

The chain employs TRBV19 and TRBJ1-4; 9 bases line up with TRBD1. CDR3 length: 16 residues. V lost 7 bases and J lost 1; bases outside the gene matches: 7. CDR1 is LNHDA, CDR2 SQIVND, per germline (reference sequence). DNA of the CDR3: TGTGCCAGTAACTGGGGACAGGGCGGAACTAATGAAAAACTGTTTTTT. Amino acid sequence: CASNWGQGGTNEKLFF.

This chain connects TRBV25-1 to TRBJ1-4, with 7 bases identical to TRBD1. This CDR3 comprises 14 residues. Trimming took 5 bases from V and 4 from J; bases not matched to a gene: 4. In germline, CDR1 is MGHDK, CDR2 SYGVNS. This CDR3 is CASSRDSLNEKLFF. As DNA, the CDR3 is TGTGCCAGCAGTCGGGACAGCCTTAATGAAAAACTGTTTTTT.

The V call is TRBV5-1, the J call TRBJ2-1; a weak D match, TRBD1 (5 bases). V lost 4 bases and J 5 bases, leaving 13 bases between the germline ends. There are 14 residues in the CDR3. Germline-derived CDR1 and CDR2 are SGHRS and YFSETQ. Here the CDR3 DNA reads TGCGCCAGCAGCCAGGGTTACAGCCACAATGAGCAGTTCTTC. Protein product: CASSQGYSHNEQFF.

The chain joins TRBV18 to TRBJ1-1; 7 nucleotides align to TRBD1. The CDR3 contains 16 residues. Germline assignment: CDR1 KGHSH and CDR2 LQKENI. The J segment lost 2 bases and the V segment lost 6 bases, leaving 12 bases of the junction unmatched. CDR3 in amino acids: CASSQDRKRENTEAFF. CDR3 nucleotide sequence: TGTGCCAGCTCTCAGGACAGGAAAAGGGAAAACACTGAAGCTTTCTTT.

CDR3 in amino acids: CASRIATGQTGTGELFF. CDR3 bases: TGTGCCAGTAGGATCGCCACGGGGCAGACAGGCACCGGGGAGCTGTTTTTT. The chain uses TRBV19 and TRBJ2-2; a weak D match, TRBD1 (6 bases). Germline CDR1 and CDR2: LNHDA and SQIVND (reference sequence). The CDR3 length is 17 residues. V lost 6 bases and J lost 4, with 21 bases in between.

This chain links TRBV7-9 with TRBJ1-5, with 8 bases that match TRBD1. The CDR3 covers 17 residues. Germline CDR1 is SEHNR and CDR2 is FQNEAQ (reference sequence). V lost 5 bases to trimming and J lost 7 bases; unmatched junction nucleotides: 16. The CDR3 bases are TGTGCCAGCAGCCGGGAGACAGGGGTGTTGAGGGGGCAGCCCCAGCATTTT. Encoded protein: CASSRETGVLRGQPQHF.

This clone was found once. V gene TRBV6-4 combines with J gene TRBJ2-2; perhaps TRBD2 as D (6 bases). CDR3 size: 13 residues. V shed 6 bases and J shed 4 bases, with 9 bases lying between them. Looked up from germline, CDR1 is MRHNA and CDR2 is SNTAGT. CDR3 residues: CASSRDFTGELFF. As DNA, the CDR3 is TGTGCCAGCAGCCGGGACTTCACCGGGGAGCTGTTTTTT.

The V and J genes are TRBV7-2 and TRBJ1-2, with D perhaps TRBD1 (6 bases). CDR1 and CDR2 from the germline V gene are SGHTA and FQGNSA. Trimming took off 6 bases at V and 4 bases at J, with 12 bases between the two ends. The CDR3 totals 13 residues. The CDR3 DNA reads as TGTGCCAGCAGTGGACAGCTCTCCTATGGCTACACCTTC. It encodes CASSGQLSYGYTF.

V and J are TRBV18 and TRBJ2-7, with D uncertain. The CDR3 runs 13 residues. Germline V gives CDR1 KGHSH, CDR2 LQKENI. Trimming removed 5 bases from V and 3 bases from J, with 11 bases in between. DNA of the CDR3: TGTGCCAGCTCATTCGACAAGAACTACGAGCAGTACTTC. This gives the protein CASSFDKNYEQYF.